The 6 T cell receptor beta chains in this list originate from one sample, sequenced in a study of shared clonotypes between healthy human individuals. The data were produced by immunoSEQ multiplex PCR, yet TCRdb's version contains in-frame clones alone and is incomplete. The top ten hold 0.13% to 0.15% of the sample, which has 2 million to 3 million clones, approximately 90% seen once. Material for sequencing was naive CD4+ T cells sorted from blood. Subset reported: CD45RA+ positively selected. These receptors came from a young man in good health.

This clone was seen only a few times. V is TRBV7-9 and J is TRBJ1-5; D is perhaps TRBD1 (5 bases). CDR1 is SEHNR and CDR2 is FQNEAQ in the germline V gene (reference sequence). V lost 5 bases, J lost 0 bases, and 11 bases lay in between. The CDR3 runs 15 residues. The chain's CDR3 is CASSGFQGSNQPQHF. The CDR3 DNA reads TGTGCCAGCAGCGGATTTCAGGGTAGCAATCAGCCCCAGCATTTT.

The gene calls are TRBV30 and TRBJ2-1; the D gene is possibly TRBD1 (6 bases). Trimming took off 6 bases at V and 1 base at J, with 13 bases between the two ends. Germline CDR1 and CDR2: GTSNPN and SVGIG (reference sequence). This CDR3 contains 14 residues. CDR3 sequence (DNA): TGTGCCTGCCAGGGGACGGCTTCCTACAATGAGCAGTTCTTC. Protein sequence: CACQGTASYNEQFF.

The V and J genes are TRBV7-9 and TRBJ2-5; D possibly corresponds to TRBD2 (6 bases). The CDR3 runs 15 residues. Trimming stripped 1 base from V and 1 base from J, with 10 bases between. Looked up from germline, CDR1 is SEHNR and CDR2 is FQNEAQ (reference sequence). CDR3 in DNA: TGTGCCAGCAGCTTAGGAGTGGGGGGCCAAGAGACCCAGTACTTC. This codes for CASSLGVGGQETQYF.

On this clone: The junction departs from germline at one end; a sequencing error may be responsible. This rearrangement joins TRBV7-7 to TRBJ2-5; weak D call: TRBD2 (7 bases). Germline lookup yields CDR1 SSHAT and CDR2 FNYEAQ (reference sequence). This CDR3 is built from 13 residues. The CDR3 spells CASSQRGAETQYF. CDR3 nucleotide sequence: TGTGCTAGCAGCCAACGGGGGGCGGAGACCCAGTACTTC.

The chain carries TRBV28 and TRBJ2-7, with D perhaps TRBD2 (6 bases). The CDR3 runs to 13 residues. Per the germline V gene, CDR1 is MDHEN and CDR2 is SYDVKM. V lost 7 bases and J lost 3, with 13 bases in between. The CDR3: CASNPPGVYEQYF. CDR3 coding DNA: TGTGCCAGCAATCCGCCGGGAGTCTACGAGCAGTACTTC.

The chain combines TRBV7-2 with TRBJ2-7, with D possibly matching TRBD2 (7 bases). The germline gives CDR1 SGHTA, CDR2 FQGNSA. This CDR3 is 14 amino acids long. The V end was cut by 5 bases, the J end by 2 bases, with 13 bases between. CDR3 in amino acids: CASSKGGSAYEQYF. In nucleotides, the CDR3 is TGTGCCAGCAGCAAGGGGGGGTCCGCCTACGAGCAGTACTTC. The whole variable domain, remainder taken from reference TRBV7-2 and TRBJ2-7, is GAGVSQSPSNKVTEKGKDVELRCDPISGHTALYWYRQSLGQGLEFLIYFQGNSAPDKSGLPSDRFSAERTGGSVSTLTIQRTQQEDSAVYLCASSKGGSAYEQYFGPGTRLTVT.